This entry lists 5 T cell receptor beta chains sequenced from one sample in a study of graft-versus-host responses after intestinal transplantation. Data came from immunoSEQ multiplex PCR; TCRdb stores just in-frame clones and leaves some out. The sample gives approximately 37,000 clones, more than 85% of which show up once; 3.6% is in the top ten. The starting material was PBMCs, obtained 700 to 850 days after intestinal transplantation. The source of these receptors is a human patient who received an intestinal transplant, so some T cells may come from the graft donor.

The chain recombines TRBV5-1 with TRBJ2-5, with 7 bases lining up with TRBD1. Germline values: CDR1 SGHRS, CDR2 YFSETQ. The trim removed 2 bases at V and 6 bases at J, leaving 7 bases unmatched. The CDR3 sequence is 14 residues long. DNA of the CDR3: TGCGCCAGCAGCTTCACACAACAGGGGCAGACCCAGTACTTC. Encoded protein: CASSFTQQGQTQYF.

The chain employs TRBV25-1 and TRBJ2-5, with 7 bases aligning to TRBD2. There are 13 residues in the CDR3. The V segment lost 2 bases and the J segment 4 bases; nucleotides outside the gene matches: 1. Germline V gives CDR1 MGHDK, CDR2 SYGVNS. The CDR3 loop reads CASSERLAETQYF. The CDR3, as DNA: TGTGCCAGCAGTGAAAGACTAGCAGAGACCCAGTACTTC.

This clone has a handful of counts. The gene calls are TRBV20-1 and TRBJ1-1; D is possibly TRBD1 (5 bases). The CDR3 runs to 11 residues. CDR1 and CDR2 from the germline V gene are DFQATT and SNEGSKA (reference sequence). Trimming shortened V by 3 bases and J by 5 bases, and 7 bases separated the two germline ends. The CDR3 sequence is CSASSGTEAFF. The CDR3 DNA reads TGCAGTGCTAGTTCAGGGACTGAAGCTTTCTTT.

The V gene is TRBV9, the J gene TRBJ1-4; D is possibly TRBD1 (6 bases). The CDR3 spans 16 residues. Trimming cost V 2 bases and J 8 bases, with 19 bases left between them. Germline CDR1 and CDR2: SGDLS and YYNGEE. This CDR3 is CASSVTTGPAEEKLFF. CDR3 sequence (DNA): TGTGCCAGCAGCGTGACGACAGGCCCGGCAGAGGAAAAACTGTTTTTT.

The chain recombines TRBV28 with TRBJ2-7, with 8 positions matching TRBD1. In germline, CDR1 is MDHEN, CDR2 SYDVKM. The V segment lost 7 bases and the J segment 7 bases; nucleotides outside the gene matches: 6. The CDR3 is made up of 12 amino acids. CDR3 sequence reads: CASTGQVEEQYF. The CDR3 DNA follows: TGTGCCAGCACGGGACAGGTGGAAGAGCAGTACTTC. Combining the CDR3 with reference TRBV28 and TRBJ2-7 gives the whole variable domain DVKVTQSSRYLVKRTGEKVFLECVQDMDHENMFWYRQDPGLGLRLIYFSYDVKMKEKGDIPEGYSVSREKKERFSLILESASTNQTSMYLCASTGQVEEQYFGPGTRLTVT.